This T cell receptor beta chain was captured by sequencing in a study of shared clonotypes between healthy human individuals. V trimming: 2 bases; J trimming: 3 bases; junction bases outside the gene matches: 7. Germline-derived CDR1 and CDR2 are SGHRS and YFSETQ. This CDR3 region has 16 residues. To note about this clone: Antigen unknown.

Produced via immunoSEQ multiplex PCR; TCRdb's table is partial and in-frame only. Of 400,000 or so clones listed, just over 95% are singletons. General study findings and limits: Approximately 4.9% of naive CD4 clonotypes were shared across several donors. The study's rarefaction showed incomplete sorted-subset sequencing despite large depth. Memory subsets generally showed smaller estimated richness than naive subsets did.

V is TRBV5-1 and J is TRBJ2-1, with TRBD2 identical over 8 bases. The origin of this receptor is a man under 40 in good health. The specimen was memory CD8+ T cells sorted from blood. The sample's subset: CD45RO+ cells pooled with CCR7-negative TemRA cells. This chain's CDR3 is CASSLLAAQYYNEQFF. CDR3 nucleotide sequence: TGCGCCAGCAGCTTACTAGCGGCTCAATACTACAATGAGCAGTTCTTC.